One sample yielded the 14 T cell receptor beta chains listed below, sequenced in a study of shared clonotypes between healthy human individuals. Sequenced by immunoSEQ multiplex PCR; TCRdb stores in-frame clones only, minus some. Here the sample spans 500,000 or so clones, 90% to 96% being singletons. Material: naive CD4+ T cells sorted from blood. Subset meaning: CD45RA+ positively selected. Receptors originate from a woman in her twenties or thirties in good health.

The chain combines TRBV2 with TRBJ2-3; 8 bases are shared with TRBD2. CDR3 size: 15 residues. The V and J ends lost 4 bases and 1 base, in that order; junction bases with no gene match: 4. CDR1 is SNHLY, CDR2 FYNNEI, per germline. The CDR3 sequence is CASSVLLAGTDTQYF. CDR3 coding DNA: TGTGCCAGCAGTGTGTTACTAGCGGGCACAGATACGCAGTATTTT.

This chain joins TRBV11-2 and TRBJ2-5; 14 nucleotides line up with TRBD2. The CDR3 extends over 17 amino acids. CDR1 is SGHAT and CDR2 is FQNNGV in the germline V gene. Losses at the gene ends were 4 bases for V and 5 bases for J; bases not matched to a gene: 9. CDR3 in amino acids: CASSSRLAGGPGETQYF. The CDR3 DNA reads TGTGCCAGCAGCTCTAGACTAGCGGGAGGGCCGGGGGAGACCCAGTACTTC.

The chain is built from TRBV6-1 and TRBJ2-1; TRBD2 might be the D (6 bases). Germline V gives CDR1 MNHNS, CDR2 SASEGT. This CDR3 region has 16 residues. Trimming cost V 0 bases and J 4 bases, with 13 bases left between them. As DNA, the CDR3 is TGTGCCAGCAGTGAAGCCGACGGGAGACCTTACAATGAGCAGTTCTTC. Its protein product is CASSEADGRPYNEQFF.

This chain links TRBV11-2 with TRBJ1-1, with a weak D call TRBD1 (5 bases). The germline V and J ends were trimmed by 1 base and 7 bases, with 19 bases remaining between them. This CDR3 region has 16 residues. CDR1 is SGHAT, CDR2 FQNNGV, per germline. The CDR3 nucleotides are TGTGCCAGCAGCTTAGTAGGGACTTCCACCTTCGGTGAAGCTTTCTTT. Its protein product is CASSLVGTSTFGEAFF.

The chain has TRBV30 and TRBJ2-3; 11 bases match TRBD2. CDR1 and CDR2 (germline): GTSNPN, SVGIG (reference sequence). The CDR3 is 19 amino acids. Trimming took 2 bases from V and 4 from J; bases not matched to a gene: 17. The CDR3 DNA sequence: TGTGCCTGGAGTATAGGACGAGGGCTAGCGGGAGGAGGATCAGATACGCAGTATTTT. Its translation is CAWSIGRGLAGGGSDTQYF.

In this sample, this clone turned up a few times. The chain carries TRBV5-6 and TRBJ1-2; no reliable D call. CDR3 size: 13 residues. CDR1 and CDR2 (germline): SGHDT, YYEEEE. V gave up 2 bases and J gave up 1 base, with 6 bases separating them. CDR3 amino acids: CASSFKSNYGYTF. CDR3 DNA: TGTGCCAGCAGCTTCAAGAGTAACTATGGCTACACCTTC.

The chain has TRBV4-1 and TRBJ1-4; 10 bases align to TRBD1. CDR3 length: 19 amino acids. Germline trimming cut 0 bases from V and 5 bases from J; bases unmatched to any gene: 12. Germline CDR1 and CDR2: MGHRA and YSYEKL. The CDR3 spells CASSQDPQSGTGANEKLFF. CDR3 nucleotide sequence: TGCGCCAGCAGCCAAGACCCTCAGAGCGGGACAGGGGCAAATGAAAAACTGTTTTTT.

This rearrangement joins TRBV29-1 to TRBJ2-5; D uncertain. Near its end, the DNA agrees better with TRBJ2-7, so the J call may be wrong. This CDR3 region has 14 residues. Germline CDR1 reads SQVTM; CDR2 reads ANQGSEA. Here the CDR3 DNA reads TGCAGCGTTGAAGTATTAACTGATACCTACGAGCAGTACTTC. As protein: CSVEVLTDTYEQYF.

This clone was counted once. CDR3 nucleotides: TGTGCCAGCAGTTGGAGGCTAGCGGGAGTCGAGCAGTACTTC. Translation gives CASSWRLAGVEQYF. This chain uses TRBV28 with TRBJ2-7; TRBD2 aligns across 10 bases. Germline V CDR1 and CDR2: MDHEN, SYDVKM. This CDR3 is 14 amino acids long. The trim removed 4 bases at V and 6 bases at J, leaving 6 bases unmatched.

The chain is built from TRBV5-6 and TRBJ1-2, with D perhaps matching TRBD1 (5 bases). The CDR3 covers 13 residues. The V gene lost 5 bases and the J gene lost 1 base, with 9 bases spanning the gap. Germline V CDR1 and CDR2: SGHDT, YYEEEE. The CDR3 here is CASSPGNNYGYTF. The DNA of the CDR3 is TGTGCCAGCAGTCCAGGGAATAACTATGGCTACACCTTC.

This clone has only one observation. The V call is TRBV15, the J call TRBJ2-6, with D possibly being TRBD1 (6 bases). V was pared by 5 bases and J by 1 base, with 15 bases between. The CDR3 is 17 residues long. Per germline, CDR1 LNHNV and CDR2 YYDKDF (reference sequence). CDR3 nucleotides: TGTGCCACCAGCCCCCTGGACAGTTCGTCTGGGGCCAACGTCCTGACTTTC. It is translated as CATSPLDSSSGANVLTF. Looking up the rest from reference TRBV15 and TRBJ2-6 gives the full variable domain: DAMVIQNPRYQVTQFGKPVTLSCSQTLNHNVMYWYQQKSSQAPKLLFHYYDKDFNNEADTPDNFQSRRPNTSFCFLDIRSPGLGDTAMYLCATSPLDSSSGANVLTFGAGSRLTVL.

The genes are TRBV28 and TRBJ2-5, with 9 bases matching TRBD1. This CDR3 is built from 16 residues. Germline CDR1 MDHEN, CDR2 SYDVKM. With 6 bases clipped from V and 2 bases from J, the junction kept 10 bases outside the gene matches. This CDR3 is CASRSEGQGGQETQYF. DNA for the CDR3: TGTGCCAGCAGGTCCGAGGGACAGGGAGGGCAAGAGACCCAGTACTTC.

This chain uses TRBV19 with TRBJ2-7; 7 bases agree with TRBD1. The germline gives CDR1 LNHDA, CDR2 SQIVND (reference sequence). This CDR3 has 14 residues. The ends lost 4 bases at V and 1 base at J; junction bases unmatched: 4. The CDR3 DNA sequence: TGTGCCAGTAGTACAGGGGGTCGGTCCTACGAGCAGTACTTC. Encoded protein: CASSTGGRSYEQYF.

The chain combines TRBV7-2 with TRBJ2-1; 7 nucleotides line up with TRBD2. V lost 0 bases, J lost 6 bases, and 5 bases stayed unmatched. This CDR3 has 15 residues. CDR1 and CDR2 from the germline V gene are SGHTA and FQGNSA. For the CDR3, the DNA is TGTGCCAGCAGCTTAGCGGGAGGGCCGGGCAATGAGCAGTTCTTC. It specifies CASSLAGGPGNEQFF.